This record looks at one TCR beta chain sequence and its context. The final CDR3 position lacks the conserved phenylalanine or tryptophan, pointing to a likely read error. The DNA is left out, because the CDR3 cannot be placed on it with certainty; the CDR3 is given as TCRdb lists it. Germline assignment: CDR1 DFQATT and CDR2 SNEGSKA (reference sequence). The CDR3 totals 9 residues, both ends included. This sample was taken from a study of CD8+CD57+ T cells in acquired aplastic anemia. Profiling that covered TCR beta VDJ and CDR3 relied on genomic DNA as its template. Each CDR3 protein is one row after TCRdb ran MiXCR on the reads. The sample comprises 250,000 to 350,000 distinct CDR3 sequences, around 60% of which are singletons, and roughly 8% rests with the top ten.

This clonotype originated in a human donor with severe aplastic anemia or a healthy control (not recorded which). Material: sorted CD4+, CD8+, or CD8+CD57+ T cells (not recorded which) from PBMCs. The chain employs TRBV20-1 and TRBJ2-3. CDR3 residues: CSARQDGRY.